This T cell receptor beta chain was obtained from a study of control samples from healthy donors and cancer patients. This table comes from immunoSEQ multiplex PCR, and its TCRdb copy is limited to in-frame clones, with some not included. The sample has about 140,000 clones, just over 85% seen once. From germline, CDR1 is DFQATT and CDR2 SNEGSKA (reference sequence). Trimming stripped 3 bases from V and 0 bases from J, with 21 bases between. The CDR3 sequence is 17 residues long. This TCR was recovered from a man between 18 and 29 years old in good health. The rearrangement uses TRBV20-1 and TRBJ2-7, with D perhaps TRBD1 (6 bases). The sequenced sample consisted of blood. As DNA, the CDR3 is TGCAGTGCTAGTGAGACCACCCGGGACACAGCCTCCTACGAGCAGTACTTC. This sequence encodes CSASETTRDTASYEQYF.